This T cell receptor beta chain derives from a study of cytomegalovirus exposure and HLA in healthy donors. Broader study findings: For most TCR sequences rarity was the rule, although some public TCRs occurred in many donors. Later on, a genetic analysis was performed. It linked a missense variant in DCLRE1C with V- and J-gene trimming of TCR beta.

Only a few counts were recorded for this clone. Its antigen is as yet unknown. 13 Jbeta primers and 60 Vbeta primers were used for the PCR. The repertoire was sequenced with immunoSEQ multiplex PCR; TCRdb's copy has only in-frame clones and lacks some. In the table there are some 150,000 clones, 79% of which are singletons. The sequence was collected from a woman in her 40s in good health and CMV-seropositive. The source material was PBMCs.

The CDR3 region has the DNA TGTGCCTGGAGTGTCACAGGGGCCTCCTATCAGCCCCAGCATTTT. As protein: CAWSVTGASYQPQHF. The chain is built from TRBV30 and TRBJ1-5, with 7 positions matching TRBD1. V lost 0 bases, J lost 5 bases, and 7 bases stayed unmatched. The CDR3 totals 15 residues. Germline loops: CDR1 GTSNPN, CDR2 SVGIG (reference sequence).